This is a list of T cell receptor beta chains from one sample in a study of blood T cell repertoires in COVID-19. Generated by immunoSEQ multiplex PCR, the TCRdb table keeps only in-frame clones and is missing some. The sample records under 75,000 clones, about 70% being singletons. What was sequenced was peripheral blood. The receptors come from a man aged 55-75 years with acute or convalescent COVID-19. Each CDR3 is given with its conserved first and last residue.

V	J	CDR3
TRBV3-1/TRBV3-2	TRBJ1-2	CASSLRQGVVEGYTF
TRBV30	TRBJ1-1	CAQTGTGEGTEAFF
TRBV27	TRBJ1-2	CASSRGQGAQFGYTF
TRBV5-5	TRBJ1-6	CASSSQTGGNSPLHF
TRBV5-1	TRBJ1-1	CASSAQQGSGSEAFF
TRBV6-4	TRBJ1-2	CASSDPGQNGYTF
TRBV29-1	TRBJ1-2	CSVDSHYGYTF
TRBV11-1	TRBJ2-7	CASSLKGNRGEQYF
TRBV5-1	TRBJ1-1	CASSDRGENTEAFF
TRBV19	TRBJ1-4	CASSPGANEKLFF
TRBV19	TRBJ1-2	CASRRQGRGYTF
TRBV10-3	TRBJ1-2	CAISESGRGGYTF
TRBV2	TRBJ2-1	CASTLTGFNEQFF
TRBV30	TRBJ2-5	CAWRSDVRDETQYF
TRBV14	TRBJ2-2	CASSQVRGPGELFF
TRBV11-2	TRBJ2-7	CASSRTSGPNYEQYF
TRBV3-1/TRBV3-2	TRBJ2-2	CASSPTSGRLELFF
TRBV7-9	TRBJ2-5	CASSLNRRETQYF
TRBV7-9	TRBJ2-3	CASSSTERTDTQYF
TRBV4-1	TRBJ1-6	CASSQDFPRQAYNSPLHF
TRBV5-1	TRBJ1-1	CASSPRTADTEAFF
TRBV10-3	TRBJ2-1	CAIGRTDSYNEQFF
TRBV9	TRBJ2-7	CASSPNLGGYEQYF
TRBV27	TRBJ1-6	CASSSAQANSPLHF
TRBV5-1	TRBJ2-5	CASSLFSGNQETQYF
TRBV6-2/TRBV6-3	TRBJ1-5	CASSYGGRPQHF
TRBV24-1	TRBJ2-2	CATSDQIDRTRSNTGELFF